Listed below are T cell receptor beta chains from one sample, sequenced in a study of T-cell reconstitution after alpha-beta-depleted transplantation in children. TCRdb independently ran MiXCR on the PCR reads; one entry per CDR3 protein. The sample contains about a million distinct CDR3 sequences, about 30% of which appear only once. The sample in question was PBMCs, mostly from graft donor cells, obtained 360 days after TCRalphabeta/CD19-depleted stem cell transplant. The receptors come from a boy under two years old who had a stem cell transplant for SCID, so the T cells may come from the graft donor. Both conserved end residues are part of each CDR3. The order of the fields is clone size, CDR3 length, J gene, D gene, V gene, CDR3 protein, CDR3 DNA. D genes are given only for firm matches. The listing skips clone size in some rows; elsewhere it reads once, few, many or a size class.

abundance: few; len: 16; j_gene: TRBJ1-1; d_gene: -; v_gene: TRBV28; CDR3aa: CASSLDIRASGTEAFF; CDR3nt: TGTGCCAGCAGTTTAGATATTAGGGCAAGCGGCACTGAAGCTTTCTTT
abundance: few; len: 14; j_gene: TRBJ1-2; d_gene: -; v_gene: TRBV2; CDR3aa: CASSDTGNGYGYTF; CDR3nt: TGTGCCAGCAGCGATACAGGGAATGGTTATGGCTACACCTTC
abundance: -; len: 16; j_gene: TRBJ1-5; d_gene: -; v_gene: TRBV28; CDR3aa: CASSFWAYTSNQPQHF; CDR3nt: TGTGCCAGCAGTTTTTGGGCGTACACTAGCAATCAGCCCCAGCATTTT
abundance: -; len: 16; j_gene: TRBJ2-5; d_gene: TRBD2; v_gene: TRBV3-1; CDR3aa: CASSQWKRGDGETQYF; CDR3nt: TGTGCCAGCAGCCAATGGAAGCGGGGCGACGGGGAGACCCAGTACTTC
abundance: few; len: 18; j_gene: TRBJ2-3; d_gene: -; v_gene: TRBV4-2; CDR3aa: CASSQDVGLAGFTDTQYF; CDR3nt: TGTGCCAGCAGCCAAGATGTCGGCCTTGCGGGCTTCACAGATACGCAGTATTTT
abundance: -; len: 15; j_gene: TRBJ2-5; d_gene: TRBD1; v_gene: TRBV20-1; CDR3aa: CSARDRQGAQETQYF; CDR3nt: TGCAGTGCTCGAGACCGACAGGGAGCACAAGAGACCCAGTACTTC
abundance: -; len: 15; j_gene: TRBJ2-2; d_gene: -; v_gene: TRBV15; CDR3aa: CATSRDSTGTGELFF; CDR3nt: TGTGCCACCAGCAGAGATTCAACCGGTACCGGGGAGCTGTTTTTT
abundance: few; len: 13; j_gene: TRBJ2-3; d_gene: -; v_gene: TRBV20-1; CDR3aa: CNARGGRPDTQYF; CDR3nt: TGCAATGCTAGGGGGGGCAGGCCAGATACGCAGTATTTT
abundance: -; len: 16; j_gene: TRBJ2-1; d_gene: TRBD1; v_gene: TRBV20-1; CDR3aa: CSARDQGASVDNEQFF; CDR3nt: TGCAGTGCTAGAGATCAGGGGGCTAGCGTCGACAATGAGCAGTTCTTC
abundance: -; len: 16; j_gene: TRBJ2-5; d_gene: -; v_gene: TRBV12-5; CDR3aa: CASGLAPPEAWETQYF; CDR3nt: TGTGCTAGTGGTTTGGCACCTCCGGAAGCATGGGAGACCCAGTACTTC
abundance: -; len: 13; j_gene: TRBJ1-4; d_gene: -; v_gene: TRBV20-1; CDR3aa: CSATNRGAEKLFF; CDR3nt: TGCAGTGCAACGAATAGGGGTGCAGAAAAACTGTTTTTT
abundance: -; len: 13; j_gene: TRBJ2-1; d_gene: -; v_gene: TRBV29-1; CDR3aa: CSVGAPLSNEQFF; CDR3nt: TGCAGCGTTGGGGCCCCGTTGAGCAATGAGCAGTTCTTC
abundance: -; len: 13; j_gene: TRBJ2-5; d_gene: -; v_gene: TRBV4-1; CDR3aa: CASSQGPDETQYF; CDR3nt: TGCGCCAGCAGCCAGGGGCCCGACGAGACCCAGTACTTC
abundance: few; len: 14; j_gene: TRBJ2-7; d_gene: -; v_gene: TRBV28; CDR3aa: CASSLSAVSYEQYF; CDR3nt: TGTGCCAGCAGTTTATCTGCGGTGTCCTACGAGCAGTACTTC
abundance: -; len: 16; j_gene: TRBJ2-2; d_gene: -; v_gene: TRBV27; CDR3aa: CASGTRGGVRSGELFF; CDR3nt: TGTGCCAGCGGCACGCGGGGTGGGGTGAGAAGCGGGGAGCTGTTTTTT
abundance: -; len: 15; j_gene: TRBJ2-2; d_gene: -; v_gene: TRBV11-1; CDR3aa: CASSLDPSSTGELFF; CDR3nt: TGTGCCAGCAGCTTAGACCCTTCGAGCACCGGGGAGCTGTTTTTT
abundance: many; len: 20; j_gene: TRBJ2-3; d_gene: -; v_gene: TRBV7-2; CDR3aa: CASSLGPRRGARSLTDTQYF; CDR3nt: TGTGCCAGCAGCTTAGGGCCCCGACGGGGGGCCAGGTCACTAACAGATACGCAGTATTTT
abundance: -; len: 16; j_gene: TRBJ2-7; d_gene: -; v_gene: TRBV7-2; CDR3aa: CASSLAVNNGIYEQYF; CDR3nt: TGTGCCAGCAGCTTAGCGGTGAATAACGGGATCTACGAGCAGTACTTC
abundance: -; len: 12; j_gene: TRBJ2-7; d_gene: -; v_gene: TRBV20-1; CDR3aa: CSASTLNYEQYF; CDR3nt: TGCAGTGCTAGTACCCTGAACTACGAGCAGTACTTC
abundance: few; len: 15; j_gene: TRBJ2-7; d_gene: TRBD1; v_gene: TRBV28; CDR3aa: CASSFSRDRGEEQYF; CDR3nt: TGTGCCAGCAGTTTTTCCCGGGACAGGGGGGAAGAGCAGTACTTC
abundance: few; len: 17; j_gene: TRBJ2-7; d_gene: TRBD2; v_gene: TRBV11-2; CDR3aa: CASSPYLAGGPGNEQYF; CDR3nt: TGTGCCAGCAGCCCATATCTAGCGGGGGGCCCGGGGAACGAGCAGTACTTC
abundance: -; len: 14; j_gene: TRBJ2-7; d_gene: -; v_gene: TRBV27; CDR3aa: CASSSTLTSYEQYF; CDR3nt: TGTGCCAGCAGTTCGACACTTACCTCCTACGAGCAGTACTTC
abundance: -; len: 12; j_gene: TRBJ1-1; d_gene: -; v_gene: TRBV12-3/TRBV12-4; CDR3aa: CASSLGWAEAFF; CDR3nt: TGTGCCAGCAGTTTGGGGTGGGCTGAAGCTTTCTTT
abundance: -; len: 16; j_gene: TRBJ2-5; d_gene: TRBD2; v_gene: TRBV12-3/TRBV12-4; CDR3aa: CASSSLLGGGRETQYF; CDR3nt: TGTGCCAGCAGCTCCCTCCTCGGCGGGGGACGAGAGACCCAGTACTTC